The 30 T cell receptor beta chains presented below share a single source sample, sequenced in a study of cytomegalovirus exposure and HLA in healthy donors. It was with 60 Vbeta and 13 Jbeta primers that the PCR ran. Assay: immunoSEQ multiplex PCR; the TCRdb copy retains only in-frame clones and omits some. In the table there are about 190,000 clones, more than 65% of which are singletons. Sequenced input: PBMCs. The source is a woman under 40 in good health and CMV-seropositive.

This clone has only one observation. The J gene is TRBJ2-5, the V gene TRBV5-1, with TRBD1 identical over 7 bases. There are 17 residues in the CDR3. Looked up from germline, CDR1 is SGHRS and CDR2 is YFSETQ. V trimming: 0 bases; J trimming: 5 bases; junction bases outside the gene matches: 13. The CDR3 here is CASSLAGTADKWETQYF. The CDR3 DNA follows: TGCGCCAGCAGCTTGGCCGGGACAGCGGACAAATGGGAGACCCAGTACTTC.

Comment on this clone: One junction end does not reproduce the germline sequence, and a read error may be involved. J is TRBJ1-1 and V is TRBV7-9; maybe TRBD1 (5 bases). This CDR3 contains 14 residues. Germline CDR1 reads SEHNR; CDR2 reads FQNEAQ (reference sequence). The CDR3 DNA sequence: TGTTCCAGCAGCATCGGGACTTTAAAACCGGGGGCTTTCTTT. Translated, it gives CSSSIGTLKPGAFF. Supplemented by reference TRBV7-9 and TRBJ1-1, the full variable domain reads DTGVSQNPRHKITKRGQNVTFRCDPISEHNRLYWYRQTLGQGPEFLTYFQNEAQLEKSRLLSDRFSAERPKGSFSTLEIQRTEQGDSAMYLCSSSIGTLKPGAFFGQGTRLTVV.

The CDR3 DNA follows: TGTGCCAGCAGTCCCAGTCTGCTAGCGGGGCTCACAGATACGCAGTATTTT. Translating gives CASSPSLLAGLTDTQYF. This sequence joins TRBV27 and TRBJ2-3; TRBD2 matches 9 bases. Germline CDR1 and CDR2: MNHEY and SMNVEV (reference sequence). The V gene end was trimmed by 5 bases and the J gene end by 2 bases; junction bases not matched to a gene: 11. The CDR3 extends over 17 amino acids.

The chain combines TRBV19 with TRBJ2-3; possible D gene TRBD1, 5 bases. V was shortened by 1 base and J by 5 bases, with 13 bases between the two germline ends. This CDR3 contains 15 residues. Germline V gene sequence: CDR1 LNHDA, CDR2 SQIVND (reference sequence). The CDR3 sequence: CASSIGTGAGDTQYF. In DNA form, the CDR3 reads TGTGCCAGTAGTATAGGAACAGGAGCCGGAGATACGCAGTATTTT. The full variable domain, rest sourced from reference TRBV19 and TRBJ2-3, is DGGITQSPKYLFRKEGQNVTLSCEQNLNHDAMYWYRQDPGQGLRLIYYSQIVNDFQKGDIAEGYSVSREKKESFPLTVTSAQKNPTAFYLCASSIGTGAGDTQYFGPGTRLTVL.

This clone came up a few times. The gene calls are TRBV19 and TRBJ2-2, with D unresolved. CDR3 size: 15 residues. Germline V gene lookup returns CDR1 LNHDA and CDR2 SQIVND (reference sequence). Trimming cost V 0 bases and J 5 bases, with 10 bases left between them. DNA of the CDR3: TGTGCCAGTAGTATAGACCAAGTGGCAACCGGGGAGCTGTTTTTT. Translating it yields CASSIDQVATGELFF.

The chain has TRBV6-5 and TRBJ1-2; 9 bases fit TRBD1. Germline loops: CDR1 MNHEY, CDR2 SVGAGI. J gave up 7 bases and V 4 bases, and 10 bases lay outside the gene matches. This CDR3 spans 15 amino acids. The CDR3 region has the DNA TGTGCCAGCAGTTTCGAAACAGGGGGCGTCTCTGGCTACACCTTC. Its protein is CASSFETGGVSGYTF.

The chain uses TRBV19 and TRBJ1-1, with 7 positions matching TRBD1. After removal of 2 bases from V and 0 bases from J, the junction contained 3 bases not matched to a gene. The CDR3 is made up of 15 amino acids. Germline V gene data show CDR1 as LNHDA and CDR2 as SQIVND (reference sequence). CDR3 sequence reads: CASSISGTVNTEAFF. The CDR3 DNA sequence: TGTGCCAGTAGTATATCGGGGACAGTGAACACTGAAGCTTTCTTT.

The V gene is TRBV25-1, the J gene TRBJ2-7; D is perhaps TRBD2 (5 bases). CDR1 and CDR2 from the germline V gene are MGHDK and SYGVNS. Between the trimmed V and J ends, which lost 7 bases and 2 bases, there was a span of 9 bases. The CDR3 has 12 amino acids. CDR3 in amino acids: CASKEGPYEQYF. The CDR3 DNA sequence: TGTGCCAGCAAAGAGGGCCCCTACGAGCAGTACTTC.

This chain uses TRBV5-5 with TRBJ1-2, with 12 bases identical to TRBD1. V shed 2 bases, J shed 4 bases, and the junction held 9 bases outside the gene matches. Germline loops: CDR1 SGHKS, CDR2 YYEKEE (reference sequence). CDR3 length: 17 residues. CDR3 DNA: TGTGCCAGCAGCTTCCGCTGGGGACAGGGGGCGAGCTATGGCTACACCTTC. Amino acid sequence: CASSFRWGQGASYGYTF.

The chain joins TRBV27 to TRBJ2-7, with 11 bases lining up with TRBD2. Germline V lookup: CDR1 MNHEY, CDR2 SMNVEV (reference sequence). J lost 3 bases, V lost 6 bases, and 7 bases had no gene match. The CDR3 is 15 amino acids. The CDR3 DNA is TGTGCCAGCAGCTCCCCCGGGACTAGCGGCTACGAGCAGTACTTC. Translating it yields CASSSPGTSGYEQYF.

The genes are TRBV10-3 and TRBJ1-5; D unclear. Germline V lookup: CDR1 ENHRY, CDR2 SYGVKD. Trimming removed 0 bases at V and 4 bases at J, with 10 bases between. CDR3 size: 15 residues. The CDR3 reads CAISESTQVNQPQHF. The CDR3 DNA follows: TGTGCCATCAGTGAGTCGACGCAGGTAAATCAGCCCCAGCATTTT.

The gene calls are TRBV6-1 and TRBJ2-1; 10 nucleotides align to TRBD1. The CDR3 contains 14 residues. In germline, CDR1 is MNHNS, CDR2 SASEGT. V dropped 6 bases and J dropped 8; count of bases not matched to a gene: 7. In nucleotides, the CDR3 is TGTGCCAGCAGATGGGGACAGGGGATGTATGAGCAGTTCTTC. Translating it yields CASRWGQGMYEQFF.

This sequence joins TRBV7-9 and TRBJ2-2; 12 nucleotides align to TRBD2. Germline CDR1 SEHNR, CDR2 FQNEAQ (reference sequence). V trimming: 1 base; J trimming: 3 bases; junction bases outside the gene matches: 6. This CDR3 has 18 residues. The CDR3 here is CASSLGLAGGPDTGELFF. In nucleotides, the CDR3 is TGTGCCAGCAGCTTAGGGCTAGCGGGAGGGCCGGACACCGGGGAGCTGTTTTTT.

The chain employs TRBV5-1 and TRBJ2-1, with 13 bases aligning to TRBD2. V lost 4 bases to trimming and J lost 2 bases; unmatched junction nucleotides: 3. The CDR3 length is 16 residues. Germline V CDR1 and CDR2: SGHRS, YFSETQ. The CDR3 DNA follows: TGCGCCAGCAGCGAACTAGCGGGAGGGACCTACAATGAGCAGTTCTTC. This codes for CASSELAGGTYNEQFF.

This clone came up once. This CDR3 is CASTAQGVRDGYTF. The CDR3 nucleotides are TGTGCCAGCACGGCACAGGGAGTAAGGGATGGCTACACCTTC. J is TRBJ1-2 and V is TRBV2; possibly TRBD1 for D (6 bases). Germline CDR1 and CDR2: SNHLY and FYNNEI. The CDR3 runs to 14 residues. Trimming took off 7 bases at V and 6 bases at J, with 18 bases between the two ends.

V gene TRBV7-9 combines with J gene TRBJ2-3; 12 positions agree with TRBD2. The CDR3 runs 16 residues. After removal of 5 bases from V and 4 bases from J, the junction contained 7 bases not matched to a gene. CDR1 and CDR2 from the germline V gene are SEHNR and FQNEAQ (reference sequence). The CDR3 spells CASSMTSGRTPDTQYF. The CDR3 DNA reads TGTGCCAGCAGCATGACTAGCGGGAGAACGCCAGATACGCAGTATTTT.

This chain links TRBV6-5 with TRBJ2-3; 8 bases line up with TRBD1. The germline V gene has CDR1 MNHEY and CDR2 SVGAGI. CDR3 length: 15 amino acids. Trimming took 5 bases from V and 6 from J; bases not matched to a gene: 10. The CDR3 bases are TGTGCCAGCAGTCCAGGGGGCCCCCGGGGGGATACGCAGTATTTT. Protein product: CASSPGGPRGDTQYF.

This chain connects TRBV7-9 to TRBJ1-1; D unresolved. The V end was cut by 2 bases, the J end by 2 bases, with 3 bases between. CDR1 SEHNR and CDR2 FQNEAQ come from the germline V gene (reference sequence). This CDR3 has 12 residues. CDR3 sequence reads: CASSLLNTEAFF. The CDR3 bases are TGTGCCAGCAGCTTACTCAACACTGAAGCTTTCTTT.

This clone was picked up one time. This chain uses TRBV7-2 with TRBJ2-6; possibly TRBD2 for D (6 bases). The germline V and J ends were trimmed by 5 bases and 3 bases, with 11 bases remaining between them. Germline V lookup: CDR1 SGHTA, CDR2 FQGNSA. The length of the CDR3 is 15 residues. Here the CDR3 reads CASSVQGGGANVLTF. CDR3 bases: TGTGCCAGCAGCGTCCAGGGAGGTGGGGCCAACGTCCTGACTTTC.

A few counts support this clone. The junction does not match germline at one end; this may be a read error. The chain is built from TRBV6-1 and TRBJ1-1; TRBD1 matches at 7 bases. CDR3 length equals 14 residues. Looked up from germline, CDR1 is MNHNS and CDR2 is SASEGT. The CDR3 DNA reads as TGTGCCAGCAGAGGAACAGGGGTGAAGACTGAAGCTTTCTTT. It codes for CASRGTGVKTEAFF.

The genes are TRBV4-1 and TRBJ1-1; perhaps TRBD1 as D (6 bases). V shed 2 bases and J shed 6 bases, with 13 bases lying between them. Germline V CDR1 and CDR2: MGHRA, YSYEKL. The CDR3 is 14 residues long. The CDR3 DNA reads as TGCGCCAGCAGCCAATCCGGGACACAGGCTGAAGCTTTCTTT. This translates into CASSQSGTQAEAFF.

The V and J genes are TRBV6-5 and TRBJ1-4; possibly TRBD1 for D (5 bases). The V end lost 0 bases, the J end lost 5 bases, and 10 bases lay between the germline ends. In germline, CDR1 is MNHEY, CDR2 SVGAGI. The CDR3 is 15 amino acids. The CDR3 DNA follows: TGTGCCAGCAGTTACTCGGGGGGAGGCAATGAAAAACTGTTTTTT. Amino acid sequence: CASSYSGGGNEKLFF.

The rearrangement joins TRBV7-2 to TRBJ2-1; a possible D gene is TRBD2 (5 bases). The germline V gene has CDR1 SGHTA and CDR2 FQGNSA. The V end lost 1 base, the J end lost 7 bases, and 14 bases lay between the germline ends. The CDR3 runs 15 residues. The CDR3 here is CASSLVRGRWNEQFF. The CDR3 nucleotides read TGTGCCAGCAGCTTAGTACGGGGAAGATGGAATGAGCAGTTCTTC.

The CDR3 is CASSLSGQGLSKNIQYF. As DNA, the CDR3 is TGTGCCAGCAGTTTATCGGGACAGGGGCTTTCCAAAAACATTCAGTACTTC. V and J are TRBV27 and TRBJ2-4; TRBD1 matches 10 bases. CDR3 length: 17 amino acids. The germline CDR1 and CDR2 sequences are MNHEY and SMNVEV (reference sequence). Unmatched junction bases numbered 4, after V lost 0 bases and J lost 2 bases.

The CDR3 nucleotides are TGCGCCAGCAGCTTGGGGGCAGGGGACTACGAGCAGTACTTC. Translated, it gives CASSLGAGDYEQYF. The J gene is TRBJ2-7, the V gene TRBV5-1; D is possibly TRBD1 (6 bases). The ends were cut back, 0 bases at V and 3 bases at J, with 10 bases in the middle. Germline V gene data show CDR1 as SGHRS and CDR2 as YFSETQ. The CDR3 is 14 residues long. The variable domain in full, with the rest retrieved from reference TRBV5-1 and TRBJ2-7, is KAGVTQTPRYLIKTRGQQVTLSCSPISGHRSVSWYQQTPGQGLQFLFEYFSETQRNKGNFPGRFSGRQFSNSRSEMNVSTLELGDSALYLCASSLGAGDYEQYFGPGTRLTVT.

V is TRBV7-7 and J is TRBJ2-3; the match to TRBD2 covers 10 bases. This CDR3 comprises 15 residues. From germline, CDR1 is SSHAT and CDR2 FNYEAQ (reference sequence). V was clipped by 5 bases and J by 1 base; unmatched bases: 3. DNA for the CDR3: TGTGCCAGCAGCACAGGACTAGCGGGCACAGATACGCAGTATTTT. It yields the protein CASSTGLAGTDTQYF. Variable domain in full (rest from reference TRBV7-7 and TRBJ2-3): GAGVSQSPRYKVTKRGQDVTLRCDPISSHATLYWYQQALGQGPEFLTYFNYEAQPDKSGLPSDRFSAERPEGSISTLTIQRTEQRDSAMYRCASSTGLAGTDTQYFGPGTRLTVL.

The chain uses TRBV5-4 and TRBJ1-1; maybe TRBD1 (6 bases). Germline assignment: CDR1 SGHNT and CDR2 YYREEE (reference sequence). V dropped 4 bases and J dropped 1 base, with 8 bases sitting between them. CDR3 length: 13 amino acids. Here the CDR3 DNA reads TGTGCCAGCAGCGTACAGGGGAACACTGAAGCTTTCTTT. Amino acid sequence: CASSVQGNTEAFF. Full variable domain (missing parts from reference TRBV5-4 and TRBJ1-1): ETGVTQSPTHLIKTRGQQVTLRCSSQSGHNTVSWYQQALGQGPQFIFQYYREEENGRGNFPPRFSGLQFPNYSSELNVNALELDDSALYLCASSVQGNTEAFFGQGTRLTVV.

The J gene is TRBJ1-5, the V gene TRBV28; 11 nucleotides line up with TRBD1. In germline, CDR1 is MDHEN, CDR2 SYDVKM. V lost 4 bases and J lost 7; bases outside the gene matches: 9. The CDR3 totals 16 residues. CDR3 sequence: CASSSPDRGLRQPQHF. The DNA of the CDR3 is TGTGCCAGCAGTTCACCGGACAGGGGGCTGAGGCAGCCCCAGCATTTT.

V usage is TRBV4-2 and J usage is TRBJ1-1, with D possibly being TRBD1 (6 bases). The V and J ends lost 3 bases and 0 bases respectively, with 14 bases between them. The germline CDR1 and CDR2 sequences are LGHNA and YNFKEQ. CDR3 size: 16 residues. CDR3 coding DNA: TGTGCCAGCAGCCAGGGGGCATTTAAAATGAACACTGAAGCTTTCTTT. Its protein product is CASSQGAFKMNTEAFF.

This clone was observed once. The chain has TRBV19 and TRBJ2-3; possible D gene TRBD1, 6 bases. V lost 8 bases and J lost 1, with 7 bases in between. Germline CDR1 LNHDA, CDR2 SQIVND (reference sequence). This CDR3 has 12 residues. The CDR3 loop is CASGQRTDTQYF. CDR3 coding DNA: TGTGCCAGTGGACAGCGCACAGATACGCAGTATTTT. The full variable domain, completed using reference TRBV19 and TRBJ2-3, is DGGITQSPKYLFRKEGQNVTLSCEQNLNHDAMYWYRQDPGQGLRLIYYSQIVNDFQKGDIAEGYSVSREKKESFPLTVTSAQKNPTAFYLCASGQRTDTQYFGPGTRLTVL.